This T cell receptor (beta chain) was identified in a study of Ad26.COV2.S vaccination and SARS-CoV-2 variants. Study-level background: Donor was one of the participants in the Ad26.COV2.S arm of the COV1001 trial.

The treatment here: approximately 18 received Ad26.COV2.S at low or high dose, single or two shots; about five received placebo; per-sample allocation not given. The samples were gathered on day 63 after the first injection of vaccine or placebo. SARS-CoV-2 spike from the Wuhan strain was encoded by the vaccine, an Ad26 vector. Germline V lookup: CDR1 SGDLS, CDR2 YYNGEE. The V end lost 4 bases, the J end lost 0 bases, and 15 bases lay between the germline ends. The CDR3 extends over 16 amino acids. The data were produced by immunoSEQ multiplex PCR, yet TCRdb's version contains in-frame clones alone and is incomplete. The sample shows about 440,000 clones, about 90% of them seen only once.

The starting material was peripheral blood, obtained in a trial of Ad26.COV2.S vaccine versus placebo. V gene TRBV9 combines with J gene TRBJ2-3; a possible D gene is TRBD2 (6 bases). This clonotype originated in a person between 18 and 65 years old who received the Ad26.COV2.S COVID-19 vaccine or a placebo. The CDR3 protein is CASSSRRAPSTDTQYF. Here the CDR3 DNA reads TGTGCCAGCAGCTCGAGGAGGGCACCGAGCACAGATACGCAGTATTTT.